What follows describes a single TCR beta chain. Its antigen is as yet unknown. This sample was included in a study of T cell responses to AZD1222 COVID-19 vaccine. Points from the study as a whole: The repertoires were collected only after the peak T cell response. Unmutated variant regions are reportedly the target of nearly half of TCRs that are spike-specific.

Method: immunoSEQ multiplex PCR; TCRdb's copy keeps in-frame clones and lacks some. The sample has 140,000 or so clones, about 90% seen once. Germline V gives CDR1 SQVTM, CDR2 ANQGSEA. J was trimmed by 0 bases and V by 7 bases; bases with no gene match: 7. The CDR3 covers 15 residues. The sequenced sample was peripheral blood, obtained on day 0 of AZD1222 vaccination. The clonotype originates from an adult in good health. V is TRBV29-1 and J is TRBJ1-3, with 9 bases matching TRBD1. DNA of the CDR3: TGCAGCGCTCGGACAGGGGTGACCTCTGGAAACACCATATATTTT. The encoded protein is CSARTGVTSGNTIYF.